This T cell receptor beta chain was documented in a study of T-cell memory formation after mild COVID-19. Each CDR3 protein gets one entry after TCRdb re-called the 5' RACE reads with MiXCR. The table shows fewer than 700,000 distinct CDR3 sequences, with about 20% occurring only once. This clonotype was recorded at least ten times. Germline CDR1 and CDR2: SGHAT and FQDESV (reference sequence). This CDR3 is 17 amino acids long. Trimming cost V 5 bases and J 1 base, with 15 bases left between them. The chain combines TRBV11-1 with TRBJ2-6; D is possibly TRBD1 (6 bases). The receptor was derived from an adult woman who had mild COVID-19 (a few samples of this study predate the infection). Cell type and time point are not known. Input material: PBMCs or a T cell subset sorted from them (not recorded which). CDR3 sequence (DNA): TGTGCCAGCAGCACGTCGGACAGTTCTTCTGGGGCCAACGTCCTGACTTTC. It yields the protein CASSTSDSSSGANVLTF. The full variable domain, completed using reference TRBV11-1 and TRBJ2-6, is EAEVAQSPRYKITEKSQAVAFWCDPISGHATLYWYRQILGQGPELLVQFQDESVVDDSQLPKDRFSAERLKGVDSTLKIQPAELGDSAMYLCASSTSDSSSGANVLTFGAGSRLTVL.